The clone carrying this TCR beta chain was detected only once. The CDR3 consists of 13 residues. Germline CDR1 and CDR2: MNHEY and SMNVEV (reference sequence). V gave up 4 bases and J gave up 3 bases, with 10 bases separating them. This record belongs to a study of blood T cell repertoires in COVID-19. The overall study: Sites in the United States, Italy and Spain provided acute and convalescent COVID-19 samples. PBMCs, B-cell-depleted T cells, or T cells provided the cDNA or gDNA that made up the material.

Produced via immunoSEQ multiplex PCR; TCRdb's table is partial and in-frame only. The sample includes about 210,000 clones, about 86% of them seen just once. The V and J genes are TRBV27 and TRBJ2-7; weak D call: TRBD2 (6 bases). The receptor comes from a woman aged 45 to 65 with acute or convalescent COVID-19. The material sequenced was peripheral blood. CDR3 nucleotide sequence: TGTGCCAGCAGTTGGACTATCTACTACGAGCAGTACTTC. Encoded protein: CASSWTIYYEQYF.